Shown below are 2 T cell receptor beta chains from a single sample sequenced in a study of T cell responses to AZD1222 COVID-19 vaccine. The repertoire was sequenced with immunoSEQ multiplex PCR; TCRdb's copy has only in-frame clones and lacks some. The table lists more than 70,000 clones, roughly nine tenths of them singletons. This material consisted of peripheral blood, taken 28 days after the second AZD1222 dose. The origin of the receptors is an adult who received the AZD1222 COVID-19 vaccine.

A few counts support this clone. V usage is TRBV5-1 and J usage is TRBJ2-1; 10 bases are shared with TRBD2. This CDR3 has 15 amino acids. Germline V gene sequence: CDR1 SGHRS, CDR2 YFSETQ. The V segment lost 4 bases and the J segment 3 bases; nucleotides outside the gene matches: 4. CDR3 sequence (DNA): TGCGCCAGCAGCGAGGAGCGGGGGGGCTACAATGAGCAGTTCTTC. This codes for CASSEERGGYNEQFF.

This clone was observed a few times. The chain is built from TRBV15 and TRBJ1-4; no clear D. The CDR3 extends over 16 amino acids. CDR1 is LNHNV, CDR2 YYDKDF, per germline (reference sequence). Trimming took 1 base from V and 8 from J, leaving 17 bases between them. CDR3 region: CATSRALPHPGEKLFF. The CDR3 DNA sequence: TGTGCCACCAGCAGAGCCCTACCGCATCCAGGAGAAAAACTGTTTTTT.